These 4 T cell receptor beta chains were all obtained from the same sample, sequenced in a study of blood T cell repertoires in COVID-19. Profiling relied on immunoSEQ multiplex PCR, and the TCRdb table lists in-frame clones only, not all of them. The data contain a few hundred thousand clones, 84% of them singletons. The source material was peripheral blood. The receptor source for this set is a man in his fifties with active or convalescent COVID-19.

This chain uses TRBV7-9 with TRBJ2-3; 8 bases agree with TRBD2. CDR1 and CDR2 (germline): SEHNR, FQNEAQ (reference sequence). J was trimmed by 4 bases and V by 4 bases; bases with no gene match: 10. CDR3 size: 16 residues. CDR3 loop: CASSSGGQGAADTQYF. The CDR3 nucleotides read TGTGCCAGCAGCTCGGGGGGGCAGGGCGCGGCAGATACGCAGTATTTT. Full variable domain (missing parts from reference TRBV7-9 and TRBJ2-3): DTGVSQNPRHKITKRGQNVTFRCDPISEHNRLYWYRQTLGQGPEFLTYFQNEAQLEKSRLLSDRFSAERPKGSFSTLEIQRTEQGDSAMYLCASSSGGQGAADTQYFGPGTRLTVL.

The V gene is TRBV25-1, the J gene TRBJ1-4; 8 bases map to TRBD1. J gave up 6 bases and V 4 bases, and 7 bases lay outside the gene matches. The germline V gene has CDR1 MGHDK and CDR2 SYGVNS. This CDR3 region has 15 residues. Written as DNA, the CDR3 is TGTGCCAGCAGTGTTACAGGGGGACGGGATGAAAAACTGTTTTTT. The encoded protein is CASSVTGGRDEKLFF.

Points on this clone: This specimen includes other DNA sequences encoding the same CDR3. This chain joins TRBV19 and TRBJ2-3, with 7 bases fitting TRBD2. Germline CDR1 LNHDA, CDR2 SQIVND (reference sequence). The ends lost 4 bases at V and 2 bases at J; junction bases unmatched: 3. The CDR3 covers 14 residues. This CDR3 reads CASSRGGNTDTQYF. The CDR3 nucleotides are TGTGCCAGTAGTAGGGGAGGGAACACAGATACGCAGTATTTT. Variable domain in full (rest from reference TRBV19 and TRBJ2-3): DGGITQSPKYLFRKEGQNVTLSCEQNLNHDAMYWYRQDPGQGLRLIYYSQIVNDFQKGDIAEGYSVSREKKESFPLTVTSAQKNPTAFYLCASSRGGNTDTQYFGPGTRLTVL.

This clone was counted only a few times. The rearrangement links TRBV28 to TRBJ1-2; 9 bases are shared with TRBD1. Germline V lookup: CDR1 MDHEN, CDR2 SYDVKM. V lost 2 bases to trimming and J lost 6 bases; unmatched junction nucleotides: 7. The CDR3 totals 15 residues. CDR3 sequence (DNA): TGTGCCAGCAGTTTAAAGGGGGGACAGGGCCATGGCTACACCTTC. This sequence encodes CASSLKGGQGHGYTF.